The following is a T cell receptor beta chain sequence with its context. Its antigen is unidentified. The entry originates in a study of T cell repertoires in cytomegalovirus infection. About the research overall: Matching HLA type, along with CMV infection, was indicated by public TCR beta signatures. Overall study findings and caveats: The ex vivo response was dominated by HLA-C-restricted CMV-specific TCR beta clonotypes. The cumulative frequency of public TCR beta families distinguished individuals who carried CMV together with the relevant HLA.

The V and J ends lost 1 base and 2 bases, in that order; junction bases with no gene match: 3. Germline V gene lookup returns CDR1 LGHNA and CDR2 YNFKEQ. The CDR3 spans 15 residues. TCRdb called the reads again in MiXCR, with one record for every CDR3 protein. The data show roughly 140,000 distinct CDR3 sequences, 23% seen once. The TCR originated in a human donor in good health (CMV status not recorded). Some clones in this sample may be carry-over from other donors' samples. The specimen was PBMCs. The chain joins TRBV4-2 to TRBJ2-7; TRBD2 aligns across 9 bases. CDR3: CASSQGASGTYEQYF. In DNA, the CDR3 is TGTGCCAGCAGCCAAGGAGCTAGCGGGACCTACGAGCAGTACTTC.